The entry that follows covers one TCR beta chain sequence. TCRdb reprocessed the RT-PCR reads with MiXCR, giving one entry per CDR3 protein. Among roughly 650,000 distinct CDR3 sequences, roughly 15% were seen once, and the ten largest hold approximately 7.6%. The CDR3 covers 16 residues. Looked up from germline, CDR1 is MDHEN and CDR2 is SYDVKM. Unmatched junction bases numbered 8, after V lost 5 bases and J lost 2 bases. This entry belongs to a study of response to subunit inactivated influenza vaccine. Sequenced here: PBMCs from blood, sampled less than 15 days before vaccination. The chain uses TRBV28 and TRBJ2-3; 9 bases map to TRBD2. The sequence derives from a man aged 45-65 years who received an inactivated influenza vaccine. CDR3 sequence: CASSTNLAGYTDTQYF. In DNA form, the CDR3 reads TGTGCCAGCAGTACGAATCTAGCGGGATACACAGATACGCAGTATTTT.